Ten or more counts support the clone carrying this T cell receptor beta chain. Its antigen is unknown. Sequencing was done on patients that had shown CD8+CD57+ cell expansion by flow cytometry. The enrolled patients all had severe acquired aplastic anemia. V gave up 3 bases and J gave up 2 bases; unmatched junction bases: 2. From germline, CDR1 is SGDLS and CDR2 YYNGEE. The CDR3 has 14 amino acids. This entry belongs to a study of CD8+CD57+ T cells in acquired aplastic anemia. Study as a whole: Sorted CD4+ and CD8+ cells gave an average of around 3.1 ug of DNA.

Researchers used genomic DNA as the template to profile TCR beta VDJ and CDR3. From the reads, TCRdb called clonotypes with MiXCR, one entry per CDR3 protein. In the table there are about 150,000 distinct CDR3 sequences, less than 60% of which are singletons. Study findings and constraints: Patients had fewer than 35 CD8+ CDR3 sequences in common with controls (the shared set).

V gene TRBV9 combines with J gene TRBJ2-5; 9 bases align to TRBD1. What was sequenced was sorted CD4+, CD8+, or CD8+CD57+ T cells (not recorded which) from PBMCs. This clonotype originated in a human donor with aplastic anemia. CDR3 protein: CASSATGGQETQYF. The CDR3, as DNA: TGTGCCAGCAGCGCGACAGGGGGGCAAGAGACCCAGTACTTC.